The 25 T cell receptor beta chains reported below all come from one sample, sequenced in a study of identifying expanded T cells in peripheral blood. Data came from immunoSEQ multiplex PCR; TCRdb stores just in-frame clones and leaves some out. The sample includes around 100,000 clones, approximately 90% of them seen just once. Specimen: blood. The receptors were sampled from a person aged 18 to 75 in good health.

The CDR3 DNA reads TGTGCCAGCAGCTTAGGAATAGCCCTCCCCGGGGCCTCCTACGAGCAGTACTTC. It specifies CASSLGIALPGASYEQYF. The chain couples TRBV7-2 to TRBJ2-7; TRBD1 or TRBD2 may be the D gene (5 bases each). Germline CDR1 and CDR2: SGHTA and FQGNSA. Trimming left V 1 base short and J 0 bases short, with 19 bases between. The CDR3 is 18 residues long.

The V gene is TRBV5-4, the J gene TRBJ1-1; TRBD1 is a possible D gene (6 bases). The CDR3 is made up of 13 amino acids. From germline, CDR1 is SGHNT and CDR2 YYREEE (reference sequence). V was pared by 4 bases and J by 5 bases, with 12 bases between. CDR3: CASSTQGGTEAFF. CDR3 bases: TGTGCCAGCAGCACACAGGGAGGAACTGAAGCTTTCTTT.

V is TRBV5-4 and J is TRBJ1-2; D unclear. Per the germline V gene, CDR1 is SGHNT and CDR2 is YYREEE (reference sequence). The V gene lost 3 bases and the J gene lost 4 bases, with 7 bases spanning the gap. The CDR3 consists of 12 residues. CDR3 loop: CASSSPIYGYTF. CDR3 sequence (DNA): TGTGCCAGCAGCTCCCCTATCTATGGCTACACCTTC.

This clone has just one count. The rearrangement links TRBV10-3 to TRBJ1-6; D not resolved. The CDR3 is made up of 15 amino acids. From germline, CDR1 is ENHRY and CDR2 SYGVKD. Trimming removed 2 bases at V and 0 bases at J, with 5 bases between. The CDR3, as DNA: TGTGCCATCAGTGAGGTCGGCTCCTATAATTCACCCCTCCACTTT. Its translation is CAISEVGSYNSPLHF.

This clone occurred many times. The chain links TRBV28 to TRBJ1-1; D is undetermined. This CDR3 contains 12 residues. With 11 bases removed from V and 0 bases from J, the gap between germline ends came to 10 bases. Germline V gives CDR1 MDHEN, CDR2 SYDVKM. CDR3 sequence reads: CAAALMNTEAFF. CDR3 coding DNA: TGTGCCGCGGCCCTCATGAACACTGAAGCTTTCTTT.

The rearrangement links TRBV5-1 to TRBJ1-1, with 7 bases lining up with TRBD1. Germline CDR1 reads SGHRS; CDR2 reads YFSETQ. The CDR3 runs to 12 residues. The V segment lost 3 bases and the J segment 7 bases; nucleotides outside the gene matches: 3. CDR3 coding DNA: TGCGCCAGCAGCTGGCAGGGGGATGAAGCTTTCTTT. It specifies CASSWQGDEAFF.

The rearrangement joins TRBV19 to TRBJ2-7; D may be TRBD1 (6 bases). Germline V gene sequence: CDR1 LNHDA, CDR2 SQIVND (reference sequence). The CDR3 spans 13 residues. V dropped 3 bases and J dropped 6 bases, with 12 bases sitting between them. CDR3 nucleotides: TGTGCCAGTAGTATGCAGGGGCCTGGCGAGCAGTACTTC. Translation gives CASSMQGPGEQYF.

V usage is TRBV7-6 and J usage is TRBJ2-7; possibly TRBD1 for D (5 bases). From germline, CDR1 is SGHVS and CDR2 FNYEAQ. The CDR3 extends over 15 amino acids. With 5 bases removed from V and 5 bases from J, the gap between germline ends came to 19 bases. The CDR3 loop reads CASSPWGRVGDEQYF. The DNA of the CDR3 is TGTGCCAGCAGCCCGTGGGGCAGGGTTGGGGACGAGCAGTACTTC.

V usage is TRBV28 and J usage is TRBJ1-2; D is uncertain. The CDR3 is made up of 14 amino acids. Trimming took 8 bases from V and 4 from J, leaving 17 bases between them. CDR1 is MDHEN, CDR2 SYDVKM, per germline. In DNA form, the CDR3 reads TGTGCCAGCGGAATCTCAGTACCGCTCTATGGCTACACCTTC. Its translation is CASGISVPLYGYTF.

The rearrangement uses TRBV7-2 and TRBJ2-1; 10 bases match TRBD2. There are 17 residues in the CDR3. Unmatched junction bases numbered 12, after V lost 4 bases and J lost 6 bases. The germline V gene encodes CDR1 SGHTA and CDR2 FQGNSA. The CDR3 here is CASSSTYGTSVSNEQFF. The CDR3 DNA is TGTGCCAGCAGCTCGACGTACGGGACTAGCGTATCCAATGAGCAGTTCTTC.

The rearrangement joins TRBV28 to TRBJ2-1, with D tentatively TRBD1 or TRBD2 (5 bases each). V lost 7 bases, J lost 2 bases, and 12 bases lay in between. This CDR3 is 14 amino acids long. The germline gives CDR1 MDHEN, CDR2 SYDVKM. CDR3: CASMKGPPYNEQFF. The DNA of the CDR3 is TGTGCCAGCATGAAGGGACCCCCCTACAATGAGCAGTTCTTC.

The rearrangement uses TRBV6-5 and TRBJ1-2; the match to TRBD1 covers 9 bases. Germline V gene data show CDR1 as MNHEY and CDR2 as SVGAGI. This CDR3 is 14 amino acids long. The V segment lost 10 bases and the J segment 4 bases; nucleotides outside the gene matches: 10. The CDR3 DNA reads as TGTGCCACCTCCCCGAACAGGGGGCTCTATGGCTACACCTTC. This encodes CATSPNRGLYGYTF.

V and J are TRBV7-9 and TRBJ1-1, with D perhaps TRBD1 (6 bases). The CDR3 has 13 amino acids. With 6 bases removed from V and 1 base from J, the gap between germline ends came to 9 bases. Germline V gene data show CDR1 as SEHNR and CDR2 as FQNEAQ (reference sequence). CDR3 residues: CASSQQGNTEAFF. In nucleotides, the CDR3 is TGTGCCAGCAGTCAACAGGGGAACACTGAAGCTTTCTTT.

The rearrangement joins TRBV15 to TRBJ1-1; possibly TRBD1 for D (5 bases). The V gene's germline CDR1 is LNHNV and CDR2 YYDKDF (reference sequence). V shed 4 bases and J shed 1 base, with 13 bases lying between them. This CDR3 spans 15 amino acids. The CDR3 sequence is CATSMGPTGNTEAFF. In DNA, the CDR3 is TGTGCCACCAGCATGGGGCCTACAGGGAACACTGAAGCTTTCTTT. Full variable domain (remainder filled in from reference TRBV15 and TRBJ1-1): DAMVIQNPRYQVTQFGKPVTLSCSQTLNHNVMYWYQQKSSQAPKLLFHYYDKDFNNEADTPDNFQSRRPNTSFCFLDIRSPGLGDTAMYLCATSMGPTGNTEAFFGQGTRLTVV.

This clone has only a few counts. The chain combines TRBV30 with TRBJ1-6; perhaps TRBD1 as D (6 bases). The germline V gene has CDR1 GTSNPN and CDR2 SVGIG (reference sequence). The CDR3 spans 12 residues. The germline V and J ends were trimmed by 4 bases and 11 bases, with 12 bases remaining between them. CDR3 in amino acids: CAWTQGSTPLHF. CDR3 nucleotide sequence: TGTGCCTGGACACAGGGATCCACACCCCTCCACTTT. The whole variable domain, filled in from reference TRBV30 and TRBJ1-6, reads SQTIHQWPATLVQPVGSPLSLECTVEGTSNPNLYWYRQAAGRGLQLLFYSVGIGQISSEVPQNLSASRPQDRQFILSSKKLLLSDSGFYLCAWTQGSTPLHFGNGTRLTVT.

CDR3 sequence: CASSLDLGEQFF. Here the CDR3 DNA reads TGCGCCAGCAGCTTGGACCTCGGGGAGCAGTTCTTC. The chain combines TRBV5-1 with TRBJ2-1; D is unresolved. V gave up 0 bases and J gave up 10 bases, with 8 bases separating them. Germline CDR1 reads SGHRS; CDR2 reads YFSETQ. The CDR3 is made up of 12 amino acids.

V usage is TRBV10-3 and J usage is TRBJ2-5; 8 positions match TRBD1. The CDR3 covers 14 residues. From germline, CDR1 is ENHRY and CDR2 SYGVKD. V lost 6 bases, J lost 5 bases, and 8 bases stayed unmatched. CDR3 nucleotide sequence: TGTGCCATCAGCGAGACAGGGGTCGGGGAGACCCAGTACTTC. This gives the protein CAISETGVGETQYF.

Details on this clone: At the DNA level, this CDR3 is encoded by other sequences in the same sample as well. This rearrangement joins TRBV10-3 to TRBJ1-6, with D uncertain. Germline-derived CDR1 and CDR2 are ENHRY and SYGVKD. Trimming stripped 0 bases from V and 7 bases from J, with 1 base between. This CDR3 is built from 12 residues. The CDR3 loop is CAISESNSPLHF. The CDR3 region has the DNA TGTGCCATCAGTGAGTCGAATTCACCCCTCCACTTT.

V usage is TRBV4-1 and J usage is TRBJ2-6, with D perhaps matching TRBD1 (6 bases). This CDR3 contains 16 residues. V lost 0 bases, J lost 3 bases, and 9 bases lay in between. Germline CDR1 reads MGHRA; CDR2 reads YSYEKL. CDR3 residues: CASSQDGGGGANVLTF. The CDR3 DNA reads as TGCGCCAGCAGCCAAGATGGGGGCGGTGGGGCCAACGTCCTGACTTTC.

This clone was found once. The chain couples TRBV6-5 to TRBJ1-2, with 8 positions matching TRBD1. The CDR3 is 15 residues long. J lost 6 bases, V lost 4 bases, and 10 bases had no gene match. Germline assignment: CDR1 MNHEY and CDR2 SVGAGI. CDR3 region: CASSSPQQGANGYTF. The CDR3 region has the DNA TGTGCCAGCAGTTCTCCTCAGCAGGGGGCTAATGGCTACACCTTC.

CDR3 protein: CAWSNRDRITGELFF. In DNA, the CDR3 is TGTGCCTGGAGTAACCGGGACAGAATCACCGGGGAGCTGTTTTTT. The gene calls are TRBV30 and TRBJ2-2, with 7 bases aligning to TRBD1. The CDR3 runs 15 residues. Germline CDR1 is GTSNPN and CDR2 is SVGIG (reference sequence). The trim removed 2 bases at V and 4 bases at J, leaving 7 bases unmatched.

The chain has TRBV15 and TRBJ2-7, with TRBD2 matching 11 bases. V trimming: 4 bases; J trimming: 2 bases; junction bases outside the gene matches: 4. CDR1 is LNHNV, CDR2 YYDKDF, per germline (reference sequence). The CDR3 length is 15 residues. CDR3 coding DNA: TGTGCCACCAGCATCGTAGCGGGGGGGGCCTACGAGCAGTACTTC. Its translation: CATSIVAGGAYEQYF.

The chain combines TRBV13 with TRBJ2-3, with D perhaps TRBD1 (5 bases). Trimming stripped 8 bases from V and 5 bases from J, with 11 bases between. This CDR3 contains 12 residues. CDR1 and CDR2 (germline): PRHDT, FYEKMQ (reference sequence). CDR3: CASGQGRDTQYF. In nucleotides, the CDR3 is TGTGCCAGCGGGCAGGGCCGAGATACGCAGTATTTT.

CDR3 nucleotide sequence: TGTGCCAGCAGTGAATATCGGTTGGGAAGCACAGATACGCAGTATTTT. Its protein is CASSEYRLGSTDTQYF. The chain combines TRBV25-1 with TRBJ2-3; D is unresolved. The germline V gene has CDR1 MGHDK and CDR2 SYGVNS. Trimming removed 0 bases from V and 0 bases from J, with 10 bases in between. There are 16 residues in the CDR3.

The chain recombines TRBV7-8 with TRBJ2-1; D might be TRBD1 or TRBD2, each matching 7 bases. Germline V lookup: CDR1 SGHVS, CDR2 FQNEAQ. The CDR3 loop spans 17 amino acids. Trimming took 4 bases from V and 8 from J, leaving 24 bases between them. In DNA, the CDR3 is TGTGCCAGCAGCTCAGGGGGGGAGGTCGCCGGGTCGGATGAGCAGTTCTTC. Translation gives CASSSGGEVAGSDEQFF.